The clone carrying this T cell receptor beta chain has at least ten counts. Its antigen is unidentified. UMIs were added to TCR cDNA along with a universal primer site when it was made by 5'RACE template switching. TCRdb used MiXCR to reprocess the 5' RACE reads, holding one entry per CDR3 protein. The sample includes around 310,000 distinct CDR3 sequences, approximately 4% of them seen just once. This sample is part of a study of T cells after yellow fever vaccination. Study-level results: Peak timing came faster in the weaker secondary response, day 5 versus 15. Contamination of FACS-sorted repertoires by abundant clonotypes from the bulk population could occur.

The V end lost 4 bases, the J end lost 6 bases, and 13 bases lay between the germline ends. Germline values: CDR1 SGHVS, CDR2 FNYEAQ. The CDR3 runs to 15 residues. The TCR sequence derives from a young man who received the YFV17D yellow fever vaccine. The chain carries TRBV7-6 and TRBJ1-6, with D unclear. The sample was PBMCs, taken 15 days after the yellow fever booster vaccination. The DNA of the CDR3 is TGTGCCAGCAGCTCCGGGTGGGGTTTTAATTCACCCCTCCACTTT. Translation: CASSSGWGFNSPLHF.